This record looks at one T cell receptor (beta chain) sequence and its context. Its antigen remains unknown. This specimen comes from a study of T cell responses to AZD1222 COVID-19 vaccine. Study-level points and caveats: Seropositive at baseline were only six AZD1222 recipients.

Here immunoSEQ multiplex PCR was the method, and the copy in TCRdb shows in-frame clones only, minus some. The table shows around 140,000 clones, with less than 95% occurring only once. This CDR3 has 14 residues. Germline V gives CDR1 SGHTA, CDR2 FQGTGA. The ends were cut back, 5 bases at V and 4 bases at J, with 11 bases in the middle. The rearrangement uses TRBV7-3 and TRBJ2-2, with a weak D call TRBD1 (6 bases). This TCR was sampled from an adult in good health. The sample in question was peripheral blood, obtained on day 0 of AZD1222 vaccination. CDR3 residues: CASSVAGVTGELFF. In DNA, the CDR3 is TGTGCCAGCAGCGTCGCAGGGGTCACCGGGGAGCTGTTTTTT.